These T cell receptor beta chains were read from a single sample in a study of blood T cell repertoires in COVID-19. Sequenced by immunoSEQ multiplex PCR; TCRdb stores in-frame clones only, minus some. This table holds 280,000 or so clones, over 75% found once. The sample taken for sequencing was peripheral blood. The receptors derive from a man between 18 and 35 years old with active or convalescent COVID-19. Each CDR3 is given with its conserved first and last residue. A D gene is named only where the DNA matches it firmly. Where a row states a size, it is once, few, many or the class of an expanded clone; other rows omit it.

. TRBJ1-1 . TRBV27 CASSKPPTGNTEAFF TGTGCCAGCAGTAAACCCCCAACAGGGAACACTGAAGCTTTCTTT
. TRBJ1-1 . TRBV7-8 CASSFFLRGRAEAFF TGTGCCAGCAGCTTTTTCCTTAGGGGTCGGGCTGAAGCTTTCTTT
. TRBJ2-2 . TRBV29-1 CSVVLVTGELFF TGCAGCGTTGTTTTAGTCACCGGGGAGCTGTTTTTT
. TRBJ1-2 . TRBV28 CASSPVAVHYGYTF TGTGCCAGCAGCCCCGTGGCAGTTCACTATGGCTACACCTTC
. TRBJ1-4 . TRBV7-9 CASSFRQGGEKLFF TGTGCCAGCAGCTTTCGGCAGGGAGGGGAAAAACTGTTTTTT
few TRBJ2-7 . TRBV5-1 CASSSSSLVYEQYF TGCGCCAGCAGCTCCAGCTCTCTAGTCTACGAGCAGTACTTC
. TRBJ2-7 TRBD1 TRBV27 CASSPYRGLSYEQYF TGTGCCAGCAGTCCCTACAGGGGGCTTTCCTACGAGCAGTACTTC
. TRBJ1-1 TRBD1 TRBV19 CASRAGGKVSEAFF TGTGCCAGTAGGGCAGGGGGGAAGGTGTCTGAAGCTTTCTTT
. TRBJ2-7 TRBD1 TRBV11-2 CASSLGQGVSYEQYF TGTGCCAGCAGCTTAGGGCAGGGGGTCTCCTACGAGCAGTACTTC
. TRBJ2-5 TRBD2 TRBV10-3 CASSTGGAPETQYF TGTGCCAGTTCGACCGGGGGGGCGCCGGAGACCCAGTACTTC
. TRBJ2-7 . TRBV27 CASSLIGSEQYF TGTGCCAGCAGTTTAATCGGTTCTGAGCAGTACTTC
. TRBJ2-2 . TRBV2 CASSDRASDTGELFF TGTGCCAGCAGTGACAGGGCATCGGACACCGGGGAGCTGTTTTTT
. TRBJ1-5 . TRBV3-1/TRBV3-2 CASSPHPQSNQPQHF TGTGCCAGCAGCCCACACCCGCAAAGCAATCAGCCCCAGCATTTT
. TRBJ1-6 TRBD1 TRBV9 CASSVESGGLSPLHF TGTGCCAGCAGCGTAGAGTCAGGGGGACTGTCACCCCTCCACTTT
few TRBJ1-1 . TRBV12-3/TRBV12-4 CASSSLDRPEAFF TGTGCCAGCAGTTCCCTCGACAGGCCTGAAGCTTTCTTT
. TRBJ2-3 . TRBV14 CASSQTVGTDTQYF TGTGCCAGCAGCCAAACGGTCGGCACAGATACGCAGTATTTT
. TRBJ1-1 . TRBV2 CASSGRGWGGTEAFF TGTGCCAGCAGTGGCCGCGGGTGGGGAGGGACTGAAGCTTTCTTT
. TRBJ1-1 . TRBV14 CASSQDRQVTGNTEAFF TGTGCCAGCAGCCAAGATAGACAGGTGACGGGGAACACTGAAGCTTTCTTT
. TRBJ2-1 . TRBV11-2 CASSSLRAINYNEQFF TGTGCCAGCAGCTCCCTGCGAGCTATAAATTACAATGAGCAGTTCTTC
. TRBJ1-2 . TRBV11-2 CASSLDTGGRHYGYTF TGTGCCAGCAGCTTAGATACCGGGGGGCGGCACTATGGCTACACCTTC
once TRBJ2-5 TRBD1 TRBV11-2 CASSRRTGGEETQYF TGTGCCAGCAGCAGAAGGACAGGGGGTGAAGAGACCCAGTACTTC
. TRBJ1-2 TRBD1 TRBV20-1 CSASYLYRGLF TGCAGTGCTAGTTATTTATACAGGGGGCTGTTC
. TRBJ2-1 . TRBV5-6 CASSLDRRSYNEQFF TGTGCCAGCAGCTTGGACAGAAGGTCCTACAATGAGCAGTTCTTC
. TRBJ2-3 TRBD2 TRBV7-2 CASSPTGSGGTDTQYF TGTGCCAGCAGCCCTACGGGTAGCGGGGGCACAGATACGCAGTATTTT
few TRBJ1-2 . TRBV28 CASRDRNYGYTF TGTGCCAGCAGAGACAGAAACTATGGCTACACCTTC
. TRBJ2-4 . TRBV9 CASSAQAQAAKNIQYF TGTGCCAGCAGCGCTCAGGCCCAGGCGGCCAAAAACATTCAGTACTTC
. TRBJ2-7 . TRBV6-2/TRBV6-3 CASSYDARNLYEQYF TGTGCCAGCAGTTACGACGCCAGGAACCTATACGAGCAGTACTTC
. TRBJ1-2 TRBD1 TRBV27 CASSPRTGGGYGYTF TGTGCCAGCAGTCCGAGGACAGGGGGGGGCTATGGCTACACCTTC
. TRBJ2-3 . TRBV2 CASPDPTKISRQYF TGTGCCAGTCCCGACCCTACCAAAATTAGCAGGCAGTATTTT
. TRBJ2-7 TRBD2 TRBV14 CASSQSELAGDYEQYF TGTGCCAGCAGCCAAAGTGAACTAGCGGGGGATTACGAGCAGTACTTC
. TRBJ2-3 TRBD1 TRBV2 CASSEDRGSTDTQYF TGTGCCAGCAGTGAAGACAGGGGATCCACAGATACGCAGTATTTT
. TRBJ2-1 . TRBV2 CASRSGWNEQFF TGTGCCAGCAGGTCAGGGTGGAATGAGCAGTTCTTC
. TRBJ1-1 . TRBV3-1/TRBV3-2 CASSSGGVMNTEAFF TGTGCCAGCAGCTCGGGGGGAGTTATGAACACTGAAGCTTTCTTT
. TRBJ2-5 . TRBV7-2 CASSLAGGRKTQYF TGTGCCAGCAGCTTAGCGGGGGGGCGGAAGACCCAGTACTTC
. TRBJ2-7 TRBD1 TRBV9 CASSVEQGTHEQYF TGTGCCAGCAGCGTAGAACAGGGGACCCACGAGCAGTACTTC
. TRBJ2-7 . TRBV9 CASSVGAGPSF TGTGCCAGCAGCGTTGGTGCGGGACCTTCGTTC
. TRBJ1-3 TRBD1 TRBV11-2 CASSSPTGQGRKGNTIYF TGTGCCAGCAGCTCCCCCACGGGACAGGGACGAAAAGGAAACACCATATATTTT
. TRBJ2-7 . TRBV19 CASSIRGEYEQYF TGTGCCAGTAGCATCAGGGGTGAGTACGAGCAGTACTTC
once TRBJ2-7 . TRBV12-3/TRBV12-4 CASSLAYNEQYF TGTGCCAGCAGTTTAGCATATAACGAGCAGTACTTC
. TRBJ2-1 . TRBV3-1/TRBV3-2 CASSRGVANEQFF TGTGCCAGCAGCCGCGGGGTGGCCAATGAGCAGTTCTTC
. TRBJ1-4 . TRBV7-2 CASSWAGRASEKLFF TGTGCCAGCAGCTGGGCTGGCAGGGCGTCTGAAAAACTGTTTTTT
. TRBJ1-4 . TRBV6-1 CASSDRGATNEKLFF TGTGCCAGCAGTGATAGAGGTGCAACTAATGAAAAACTGTTTTTT
. TRBJ1-4 . TRBV6-6 CASRAKQKLNEKLFF TGTGCCAGCAGGGCGAAACAGAAGCTTAATGAAAAACTGTTTTTT
once TRBJ1-5 . TRBV19 CASSIVTARQPQHF TGTGCCAGTAGTATAGTAACAGCTCGTCAGCCCCAGCATTTT